A selection of T cell receptor beta chains follows, all from one sample in a study of blood T cell repertoires in COVID-19. Only in-frame clones appear in the TCRdb table, and some are missing; sequencing was by immunoSEQ multiplex PCR. The table includes about 90,000 clones, about four fifths detected once. Input material: peripheral blood. The receptors originated from a woman older than 75 with acute or convalescent COVID-19. Both conserved end residues are part of each CDR3. The order of the fields is D gene, J gene, V gene, clone size, CDR3 DNA, CDR3 protein. The D gene is left open where the match is weak. Clone size is not always given. Where it is, it says once, few, many or a class for expanded clones.

>TRBD1|TRBJ1-5|TRBV30|NA
TGTGCCTGGAGTACAGGGGACGGTCAGCCCCAGCATTTT
CAWSTGDGQPQHF
>TRBD1|TRBJ1-5|TRBV5-8|NA
TGTGCCAGCAGCACCGGGACAGGGGATGATAGCAATCAGCCCCAGCATTTT
CASSTGTGDDSNQPQHF
>TRBD1|TRBJ2-5|TRBV30|once
TGTGCCTGGAGTGTACAGGGGGAGACCCAGTACTTC
CAWSVQGETQYF
>TRBD1|TRBJ2-7|TRBV19|many
TGTGCCAGTAGTATAGAGCACAGGGGTTTCTACGAGCAGTACTTC
CASSIEHRGFYEQYF
>TRBD1|TRBJ1-2|TRBV2|NA
TGTGCCAGCAGTGGGGACAGGTATGGCTACACCTTC
CASSGDRYGYTF
>NA|TRBJ2-7|TRBV30|NA
TGTGCCTGGAGTGTGCCGGGGTTTTCCTACGAGCAGTACTTC
CAWSVPGFSYEQYF
>NA|TRBJ1-4|TRBV2|NA
TGTGCCAGCAGTGTGCAGGGGACAAGGGAAAAACTGTTTTTT
CASSVQGTREKLFF
>TRBD1|TRBJ1-4|TRBV5-1|NA
TGCGCCAGCAGCCCGGGACAGGGGAATGAAAAACTGTTTTTT
CASSPGQGNEKLFF
>NA|TRBJ2-3|TRBV24-1|NA
TGTGCCACCAGTGATTCTGCGGGCCCAGATACGCAGTATTTT
CATSDSAGPDTQYF
>TRBD1|TRBJ2-3|TRBV6-5|NA
TGTGCCAGCAGTTACTCGAGGGCAGGGGGCAAGTATTTT
CASSYSRAGGKYF
>TRBD1|TRBJ1-3|TRBV10-3|NA
TGTGCCATCAGTCCCAGACAGGGGGGTCTCTCTGGAAACACCATATATTTT
CAISPRQGGLSGNTIYF
>NA|TRBJ1-3|TRBV25-1|NA
TGTGCCAGCAGTGTGTTTGGGGCCGGCTCTGGAAACACCATATATTTT
CASSVFGAGSGNTIYF
>NA|TRBJ1-4|TRBV19|many
TGTGCCAGTATAGACAGGACCGCAACTAATGAAAAACTGTTTTTT
CASIDRTATNEKLFF
>TRBD1|TRBJ1-6|TRBV14|NA
TGTGCCAGCAGCCAGGAGGGGGCAACCTATAATTCACCCCTCCACTTT
CASSQEGATYNSPLHF
>NA|TRBJ1-2|TRBV5-4|NA
TGTGCCAGCAGCTTGCGGCAGGCAACCCATGGCTACACCTTC
CASSLRQATHGYTF
>TRBD1|TRBJ2-2|TRBV7-2|NA
TGTGCCAGCAGCCCCGGGACAGGGGACACCGGGGAGCTGTTTTTT
CASSPGTGDTGELFF
>TRBD1|TRBJ1-2|TRBV6-1|NA
TGTGCCAGCAGTGAACGACAGGGGGGCAGGTATGGCTACACCTTC
CASSERQGGRYGYTF
>TRBD1|TRBJ1-2|TRBV6-1|NA
TGTGCCAGCAGTGACCCGGACAGGGGAGGCTACACCTTC
CASSDPDRGGYTF
>NA|TRBJ2-7|TRBV15|few
TGTGCCACCAGCAGAGTGGGGGGGGCGAGAGAGCAGTACTTC
CATSRVGGAREQYF
>NA|TRBJ2-2|TRBV4-3|NA
TGCGCCAGCAGCCAAGATCCCCAGGGGACCGGGGAGCTGTTTTTT
CASSQDPQGTGELFF
>NA|TRBJ1-1|TRBV7-9|once
TGTGCCAGCAGCTTAGCGTTAGAGGCTGGGAACACTGAAGCTTTCTTT
CASSLALEAGNTEAFF
>TRBD1|TRBJ2-7|TRBV7-2|NA
TGTGCCAGCAGCGCCCGGGACAGCTACGAGCAGTACTTC
CASSARDSYEQYF
>NA|TRBJ2-7|TRBV6-2/TRBV6-3|NA
TGTGCCAGCAGTTACTCGAGACAGGCTTATACCTACGAGCAGTACTTC
CASSYSRQAYTYEQYF
>NA|TRBJ1-5|TRBV7-2|NA
TGTGCCAGCAGCCCCCTGAGGACATACGATAGCAATCAGCCCCAGCATTTT
CASSPLRTYDSNQPQHF
>NA|TRBJ2-5|TRBV7-9|NA
TGTGCCAGCAGCTTAGAGGGGTTGGGGACCCAGTACTTC
CASSLEGLGTQYF
>NA|TRBJ2-1|TRBV7-2|NA
TGTGCCAGCAGCTATGGGGGGTGGCGCATGGACAATGAGCAGTTCTTC
CASSYGGWRMDNEQFF
>NA|TRBJ1-2|TRBV30|NA
TGTGCCTGGAGTCCGACCTCAGGGGAAGGCTACACCTTC
CAWSPTSGEGYTF
>TRBD1|TRBJ2-7|TRBV7-9|NA
TGTGCCAGCAGCCGCCCCCAGGGGGCCTCTTCTGAGCAGTACTTC
CASSRPQGASSEQYF
>NA|TRBJ2-2|TRBV7-8|NA
TGTGCCAGCAGCTCCAGTTACACCGGGGAGCTGTTTTTT
CASSSSYTGELFF
>NA|TRBJ2-5|TRBV5-1|NA
TGCGCCAGCAGCCCCCCGGTGGCTAGTTATTCGCAAGAGACCCAGTACTTC
CASSPPVASYSQETQYF
>NA|TRBJ2-2|TRBV6-4|NA
TGTGCCAGCAGTGAACTAGTGAACACCGGGGAGCTGTTTTTT
CASSELVNTGELFF
>NA|TRBJ1-5|TRBV18|NA
TGTGCCAGCTCGCCCGGGGTAAATCAGCCCCAGCATTTT
CASSPGVNQPQHF
>TRBD2|TRBJ2-7|TRBV5-1|NA
TGCGCCAGCAGCTTACAGGGGCGCCTAGCGGGAGACGAGCAGTACTTC
CASSLQGRLAGDEQYF
>NA|TRBJ1-6|TRBV30|NA
TGTGCCTGGAGCTACCGGCAGGGAGGCTATAATTCACCCCTCCACTTT
CAWSYRQGGYNSPLHF
>NA|TRBJ1-2|TRBV7-9|many
TGTGCCAGCAACGCGCAGGGGAATGGCTACACCTTC
CASNAQGNGYTF
>NA|TRBJ1-2|TRBV7-9|once
TGTGCCAGCAGCTTGGGGAGGGCGTCGAACTATGGCTACACCTTC
CASSLGRASNYGYTF
>TRBD2|TRBJ2-1|TRBV7-2|NA
TGTGCCAGCAGCTTAGCCCCTAGCGGGAGGCTTTTACAGTTCTTC
CASSLAPSGRLLQFF
>NA|TRBJ1-2|TRBV10-3|NA
TGTGCCATCAGTGAGCCCACAGGAGGACAGAACCATGGCTACACCTTC
CAISEPTGGQNHGYTF
>NA|TRBJ2-3|TRBV6-6|NA
TGTGCCAGTTGGAAACGGGGGGATAGGACAGCAGATACGCAGTATTTT
CASWKRGDRTADTQYF
>TRBD1|TRBJ2-1|TRBV5-1|NA
TGCGCCAGCAGCTTGGGGGACAGCTCCTACAATGAGCAGTTCTTC
CASSLGDSSYNEQFF
>TRBD1|TRBJ1-2|TRBV28|few
TGTGCCAGCAGTTTCAGGACAGGCTATGGCTACACCTTC
CASSFRTGYGYTF
>NA|TRBJ1-5|TRBV19|NA
TGTGCCAGTAGTTTCACAGGGAATGGGAATCAGCCCCAGCATTTT
CASSFTGNGNQPQHF
>NA|TRBJ1-2|TRBV5-4|NA
TGTGCCAGCAGCTTGGACGCAGTTGGCTACACCTTC
CASSLDAVGYTF
>NA|TRBJ1-2|TRBV5-1|NA
TGCGCCAGCAGCTTGGATGCAGGAGGAGGTGGCTACACCTTC
CASSLDAGGGGYTF
>NA|TRBJ1-4|TRBV5-8|NA
TGTGCCAACGCGGAGGGCCGGAATGAAAAACTGTTTTTT
CANAEGRNEKLFF
>TRBD2|TRBJ2-1|TRBV14|NA
TGTGCCAGCAGCCAAGTTGACGGACTAGCGGGAGGCAATGAGCAGTTCTTC
CASSQVDGLAGGNEQFF
>NA|TRBJ1-1|TRBV7-9|NA
TGTGCCAGCAGCTTAGTGGAGGACACTGAAGCTTTCTTT
CASSLVEDTEAFF
>NA|TRBJ2-1|TRBV15|NA
TGTGCCACCAGCTTACAGGGAAGAAGGTACAATGAGCAGTTCTTC
CATSLQGRRYNEQFF
>NA|TRBJ2-2|TRBV4-3|NA
TGCGCCAGCAGCCCCATTACAGGTTACACCGGGGAGCTGTTTTTT
CASSPITGYTGELFF
>TRBD2|TRBJ2-5|TRBV4-1|NA
TGCGCCAGCAGCTCCAGACTAGCGGGAAGTTCCTTAGGGGAGACCCAGTACTTC
CASSSRLAGSSLGETQYF
>TRBD2|TRBJ2-1|TRBV9|NA
TGTGCCAGCAGCGTAGAAGTAGCGGGAGGGCGGGATGAGCAGTTCTTC
CASSVEVAGGRDEQFF
>TRBD1|TRBJ1-2|TRBV12-3/TRBV12-4|once
TGTGCCAGCAGGGGACAGGGAAGGGATGGCTACACCTTC
CASRGQGRDGYTF
>TRBD2|TRBJ2-1|TRBV4-1|NA
TGCGCCAGCAGCCAAGATTTTAGCTGGGGAGGGAAGAATGAGCAGTTCTTC
CASSQDFSWGGKNEQFF
>TRBD2|TRBJ2-1|TRBV19|NA
TGTGCCAGTAGGGACGGGGGGGTAGCGGGAGGGCAACCGAATGAGCAGTTCTTC
CASRDGGVAGGQPNEQFF
>TRBD2|TRBJ2-2|TRBV7-6|NA
TGTGCCAGCAGCTTAAACCAGCGGGGGAAGAACACCGGGGAGCTGTTTTTT
CASSLNQRGKNTGELFF
>TRBD1|TRBJ1-6|TRBV27|once
TGTGCCAGCAGTTATAACAGGGGAGATTCACCCCTCCACTTT
CASSYNRGDSPLHF
>NA|TRBJ2-1|TRBV3-1/TRBV3-2|NA
TGTGCCAGCAGCCAAGACTATGAGCAGTTCTTC
CASSQDYEQFF